The 10 T cell receptor beta chains listed next were all sequenced from one sample in a study of blood T cell repertoires in COVID-19. Assay: immunoSEQ multiplex PCR; the TCRdb copy retains only in-frame clones and omits some. The data contain fewer than 95,000 clones, around 88% of them singletons. Material for sequencing was peripheral blood. These receptors originate from a man in his 60s with acute or convalescent COVID-19.

Here the CDR3 reads CATSPPTGGVETQYF. The CDR3 DNA sequence: TGTGCCACCAGCCCCCCGACAGGGGGTGTTGAGACCCAGTACTTC. The rearrangement links TRBV15 to TRBJ2-5; 9 positions match TRBD1. There are 15 residues in the CDR3. With 5 bases clipped from V and 5 bases from J, the junction kept 9 bases outside the gene matches. CDR1 is LNHNV, CDR2 YYDKDF, per germline (reference sequence).

CDR3 protein: CASSTGTRKFF. The CDR3 region has the DNA TGTGCCAGCAGCACCGGGACTCGGAAGTTCTTC. V is TRBV11-2 and J is TRBJ2-1; D is perhaps TRBD2 (6 bases). Trimming removed 5 bases at V and 14 bases at J, with 13 bases between. CDR1 SGHAT and CDR2 FQNNGV come from the germline V gene. The CDR3 is 11 amino acids.

This clone appeared a single time. The rearrangement joins TRBV2 to TRBJ1-5; 8 bases are a match to TRBD1. The V and J ends lost 5 bases and 3 bases, in that order; junction bases with no gene match: 6. CDR3 length: 15 amino acids. Germline values: CDR1 SNHLY, CDR2 FYNNEI. In DNA, the CDR3 is TGTGCCAGCAGTCTGGGACAGGCATCCAATCAGCCCCAGCATTTT. Translation: CASSLGQASNQPQHF.

This clone was detected only a few times. The chain links TRBV10-2 to TRBJ2-7, with 15 positions matching TRBD2. Germline assignment: CDR1 WSHSY and CDR2 SAAADI. The CDR3 has 14 amino acids. Trimming at V came to 5 bases and at J to 6 bases, leaving 2 bases not matched to a gene. CDR3 DNA sequence: TGCGCCAGCAGTTGGACTAGCGGGAGGGGCGAGCAGTACTTC. Translation gives CASSWTSGRGEQYF.

The chain is built from TRBV18 and TRBJ2-7; 9 nucleotides agree with TRBD1. V gave up 3 bases and J gave up 0 bases; unmatched junction bases: 9. Germline lookup yields CDR1 KGHSH and CDR2 LQKENI. The CDR3 is 17 residues long. The CDR3 reads CASSPLGQGIGSYEQYF. For the CDR3, the DNA is TGTGCCAGCTCACCCCTCGGACAGGGGATCGGCTCCTACGAGCAGTACTTC.

The J gene is TRBJ1-3, the V gene TRBV10-3; the match to TRBD1 covers 7 bases. The germline gives CDR1 ENHRY, CDR2 SYGVKD. This CDR3 has 15 amino acids. The junction had 9 bases not matched to a gene; V was cut back by 6 bases and J by 4 bases. The CDR3 coding sequence is TGTGCCATCAGCGCCGACAGGGTAGCAGGAAACACCATATATTTT. Translated: CAISADRVAGNTIYF.

This clone was seen a few times. This chain connects TRBV9 to TRBJ2-2; D is perhaps TRBD1 (5 bases). Germline CDR1 is SGDLS and CDR2 is YYNGEE. The V end was cut by 1 base, the J end by 0 bases, with 10 bases between. The CDR3 extends over 16 amino acids. The CDR3 bases are TGTGCCAGCAGCGTAAGACAGAACGCGAACACCGGGGAGCTGTTTTTT. This sequence encodes CASSVRQNANTGELFF.

The rearrangement links TRBV5-5 to TRBJ1-2; D gene ambiguous. The CDR3 covers 14 residues. In germline, CDR1 is SGHKS, CDR2 YYEKEE (reference sequence). V was clipped by 6 bases and J by 9 bases, with 21 bases between them. The CDR3 here is CASTLGGFYYSYTF. The CDR3 DNA follows: TGTGCCAGCACCCTGGGAGGGTTCTATTATAGCTACACCTTC. Looking up the rest from reference TRBV5-5 and TRBJ1-2 gives the full variable domain: DAGVTQSPTHLIKTRGQQVTLRCSPISGHKSVSWYQQVLGQGPQFIFQYYEKEERGRGNFPDRFSARQFPNYSSELNVNALLLGDSALYLCASTLGGFYYSYTFGSGTRLTVV.

The chain is built from TRBV10-2 and TRBJ1-6, with D possibly matching TRBD1 (5 bases). The CDR3 sequence is 14 residues long. CDR1 and CDR2 from the germline V gene are WSHSY and SAAADI. V gave up 3 bases and J gave up 6 bases, with 9 bases separating them. DNA of the CDR3: TGCGCCAGCAGTGATACAGGTTTTAATTCACCCCTCCACTTT. This sequence encodes CASSDTGFNSPLHF.

V is TRBV3-1 (or the pseudogene TRBV3-2) and J is TRBJ2-4; 8 bases match TRBD2. Germline loops: CDR1 LGHDT, CDR2 YNNKEL (reference sequence). Trimming removed 2 bases from V and 6 bases from J; junction bases left unmatched: 9. The CDR3 is 16 amino acids. The CDR3 sequence is CASSQRSLAGSNIQYF. The DNA of the CDR3 is TGTGCCAGCAGCCAACGTTCTCTAGCGGGTTCAAACATTCAGTACTTC.